A selection of T cell receptor beta chains follows, all from one sample in a study of cytomegalovirus exposure and HLA in healthy donors. Using immunoSEQ multiplex PCR, the repertoire was profiled, and TCRdb retains in-frame clones only, with some absent. The table lists about 140,000 clones. Specimen: PBMCs. The receptor set was obtained from a man aged 40-50 years in good health and CMV-seronegative. Both conserved end residues are part of each CDR3. A D gene is named only where the DNA matches it firmly.

D: TRBD1; J: TRBJ1-1; V: TRBV18; CDR3: CASSTGQGTWDTEAFF; DNA: TGTGCCAGCTCAACTGGACAGGGAACATGGGACACTGAAGCTTTCTTT
D: NA; J: TRBJ2-5; V: TRBV27; CDR3: CASLFGQQETQYF; DNA: TGTGCCAGTCTCTTTGGACAGCAAGAGACCCAGTACTTC
D: NA; J: TRBJ1-1; V: TRBV11-2; CDR3: CASSLEGTLNTEAFF; DNA: TGTGCCAGCAGCTTAGAGGGGACTCTGAACACTGAAGCTTTCTTT
D: NA; J: TRBJ1-3; V: TRBV11-3; CDR3: CASSSGIENTIYF; DNA: TGTGCCAGCAGCTCAGGGATTGAAAACACCATATATTTT
D: NA; J: TRBJ1-4; V: TRBV11-2; CDR3: CASSSQGKGNEKLFF; DNA: TGTGCCAGCAGCTCGCAGGGGAAGGGGAATGAAAAACTGTTTTTT
D: NA; J: TRBJ1-6; V: TRBV6-5; CDR3: CASSYSENSPLHF; DNA: TGTGCCAGCAGTTACTCAGAGAATTCACCCCTCCACTTT
D: TRBD1; J: TRBJ2-7; V: TRBV28; CDR3: CASNNRGAYEQYF; DNA: TGTGCCAGCAACAACAGGGGAGCCTACGAGCAGTACTTC
D: NA; J: TRBJ2-5; V: TRBV2; CDR3: CASSALDYQETQYF; DNA: TGTGCCAGCAGTGCGTTAGACTACCAAGAGACCCAGTACTTC
D: NA; J: TRBJ2-3; V: TRBV5-6; CDR3: CASSYGQSTDTQYF; DNA: TGTGCCAGCAGCTATGGACAGAGCACAGATACGCAGTATTTT
D: TRBD1; J: TRBJ2-3; V: TRBV29-1; CDR3: CSVRGDRESDTQYF; DNA: TGCAGCGTCCGGGGGGACAGGGAATCCGATACGCAGTATTTT
D: NA; J: TRBJ2-3; V: TRBV6-5; CDR3: CASSRGENTQYF; DNA: TGTGCCAGTAGCAGGGGGGAGAATACGCAGTATTTT
D: NA; J: TRBJ1-2; V: TRBV5-6; CDR3: CASTPGGLYGYTF; DNA: TGTGCCAGCACTCCCGGCGGCCTCTATGGCTACACCTTC
D: TRBD1; J: TRBJ1-2; V: TRBV5-4; CDR3: CASSLEPGTDYYGYTF; DNA: TGTGCCAGCAGCTTGGAACCCGGGACAGATTACTATGGCTACACCTTC
D: NA; J: TRBJ2-7; V: TRBV6-1; CDR3: CASRSQGRGYEQYF; DNA: TGTGCCAGCAGGTCCCAGGGGAGAGGGTACGAGCAGTACTTC
D: TRBD2; J: TRBJ2-3; V: TRBV5-1; CDR3: CASSHGGAADTQYF; DNA: TGCGCCAGCAGCCACGGGGGGGCGGCAGATACGCAGTATTTT
D: NA; J: TRBJ1-4; V: TRBV15; CDR3: CATSRDIEKLFF; DNA: TGTGCCACCAGCAGAGATATCGAAAAACTGTTTTTT
D: NA; J: TRBJ2-1; V: TRBV5-1; CDR3: CASHQAGKSSYNEQFF; DNA: TGCGCCAGCCACCAGGCGGGGAAAAGCTCCTACAATGAGCAGTTCTTC
D: NA; J: TRBJ2-7; V: TRBV15; CDR3: CATSRGAGEQYF; DNA: TGTGCCACCAGCAGAGGGGCCGGCGAGCAGTACTTC
D: TRBD1; J: TRBJ2-7; V: TRBV10-1; CDR3: CATTGTATYEQYF; DNA: TGCGCCACCACCGGGACAGCGACCTACGAGCAGTACTTC
D: TRBD2; J: TRBJ2-2; V: TRBV7-2; CDR3: CASVISGAVGVAGDLFF; DNA: TGTGCCAGTGTTATTAGCGGGGCTGTGGGGGTGGCCGGGGATCTGTTTTTT
D: NA; J: TRBJ1-2; V: TRBV5-1; CDR3: CASTPGGGPGGYTF; DNA: TGCGCCAGCACCCCGGGCGGGGGCCCGGGAGGCTACACCTTC
D: NA; J: TRBJ2-3; V: TRBV7-3; CDR3: CASGGDPTDTQYF; DNA: TGTGCCAGCGGAGGGGATCCCACAGATACGCAGTATTTT
D: TRBD1; J: TRBJ2-2; V: TRBV6-6; CDR3: CASSRDRVAGELFF; DNA: TGTGCCAGCAGCCGGGACAGGGTAGCCGGGGAGCTGTTTTTT
D: TRBD1; J: TRBJ1-1; V: TRBV5-1; CDR3: CASCPGTGSSEAFF; DNA: TGCGCCAGCTGCCCCGGGACAGGCTCCTCTGAAGCTTTCTTT